This TCR beta chain was observed in a study of T cells after yellow fever vaccination (dated by TCRdb to about 2019). About the investigation overall: Libraries from fractions with low cell numbers were prepared with the SMART-Seq v4 Ultra Low Input RNA kit. To follow T-cell clones before and after primary and booster YFV17D yellow fever vaccination, bulk TCR alpha and beta repertoires were sequenced over time. Two healthy male donors, one aged 18 to 30 and one aged 30 to 39 years, made up the cohort. Blood was drawn at multiple timepoints before and after primary and secondary immunization, with bulk PBMC replicates and cell subsets isolated.

Explained via the paper, the treatment or condition label denotes: live attenuated yellow fever vaccine strain. A standard Ficoll-Paque protocol was used to isolate PBMCs from peripheral blood. Dynabeads CD4 and CD8 positive selection kits were used to isolate the CD4 and CD8 T-cell fractions. TriZol was used to extract RNA from bulk PBMCs, from CD4 and CD8 fractions, and from dextramer-positive and dextramer-negative fractions. Germline trimming: 2 bases from V, 5 bases from J; junction bases outside gene matches: 3. CDR1 and CDR2 are read off the germline V gene (reference sequence) as SGHNT and YYREEE. CDR3 length: 14 amino acids, cysteine to phenylalanine. Left in the record is the CDR3 DNA by itself, 42 bases read in frame from the first base. Broader findings and caveats from the paper: Compared with the primary T-cell response, the secondary T-cell response was weaker but faster, peaking on day 5 rather than day 15. A small fraction of clonotypes showed up in both the CD4 and CD8 compartments, probably as a result of convergent recombination. Because abundant contaminating clonotypes from the bulk population could be contained in FACS-sorted repertoires, computational filtering was required. Because only a couple of donors were included in the study, the extent to which the findings can be generalized is limited. Most clones expanded after primary vaccination were re-detected after the booster (96% of CD4 and roughly 87% of CD8), suggesting broad memory maintenance.

In its sample, this clonotype was seen a few times. Its antigen remains undetermined. No much larger clone is present one base from it, and per-base qualities are unavailable. The sequencer was an Illumina NovaSeq 6000. TCR cDNA was synthesized by 5'RACE template switching, which introduced a universal primer site and unique molecular identifiers. cDNA synthesis was primed from both the TCR alpha and TCR beta constant segments. Library amplification involved two PCR steps, and the second step added sample barcodes and sequencing adapters. Libraries were sequenced on Illumina HiSeq 2500 (2x100 bp) or NovaSeq (2x150 bp). Under the source paper's analysis protocol: MIGEC handled demultiplexing of reads and collapsing into UMI consensus sequences, while MiXCR performed V(D)J alignment. Clonotypes responding to the vaccine were identified with edgeR on replicate PBMC samples, with the criteria of FDR below 0.01 and a log2 fold change above 5 up to day 15. Bulk clonotypes were assigned CD4 or CD8 identity according to which sequenced CD4 or CD8 repertoire held them at higher abundance. TCRdb trimmed public reads at Q25 via fastp, called clones via MiXCR and kept in-frame beta chains. All rows with the same CDR3 protein become a single entry with the most common DNA and genes. It is TCRdb's table, rather than the study itself, that gives the V and J calls and clone size. The sample table lists 80,000 to 100,000 distinct CDR3 sequences, roughly 5.2% of them with a count of one. The leading ten clones occupy more than 40% of the sample.

The TCR originated in a man aged 18 to 30 who received the YFV17D yellow fever vaccine. The specimen was CD8+ T cells sorted from PBMCs, collected 10 days after the yellow fever booster vaccination. Recombination linked TRBV5-4 to TRBJ2-4; 8 middle bases align to TRBD2. CDR3 reads: CASSFGGAENIQYF. The nucleotides read TGTGCCAGCAGCTTCGGGGGGGCCGAAAACATTCAGTACTTC.